This paragraph covers one TCR beta chain sequence. What it binds is not known. TCRdb re-called the RACE reads through MiXCR, storing one row per CDR3 protein. This table holds over 300,000 distinct CDR3 sequences, about 5.1% found once. Time point described: pre-sensitization, week 0. Documented treatment: therapeutic diphenylcyclopropenone sensitization with weekly scalp DPC. It was unfractionated whole blood from which total RNA was extracted. The CDR3 extends over 13 amino acids. Germline V CDR1 and CDR2: MNHEY, SMNVEV (reference sequence). The junction had 2 bases not matched to a gene; V was cut back by 5 bases and J by 5 bases. The entry originates in a study of human T cells and chemical hapten exposure. Study at large: Upper back patch tests used 0.01% DPC, scored after 6 days. Study-wide points: TCRs whose frequency exceeded 1 in 1000 remained the same following DPC sensitization. Significantly more large CDR3 similarity clusters arose among expanded TCRs than among controls.

The sequence was collected from a woman aged 45-65 years with alopecia areata. Some clones in this sample may be carry-over from other donors' samples. This specimen consisted of whole blood, obtained in connection with sensitization to the hapten diphenylcyclopropenone (DPC). The chain carries TRBV27 and TRBJ2-1, with TRBD2 matching 8 bases. CDR3 residues: CASSKRENNEQFF. The CDR3 nucleotides are TGTGCCAGCAGTAAGCGGGAGAACAATGAGCAGTTCTTC.